This T cell receptor (beta chain) was observed in a study of a mutant IDH1 vaccine in newly diagnosed glioma. The protocol was immunoSEQ multiplex PCR, while the TCRdb copy is restricted to in-frame clones and leaves out a portion. The sample records approximately 47,000 clones, 88% being singletons. A note on this clone: Its matching antigen is unknown.

Noted time point: week 35, safety follow-up. A 20-mer mutant IDH1 peptide at 300 ug was injected subcutaneously with topical imiquimod. The trim removed 2 bases at V and 7 bases at J, leaving 4 bases unmatched. The CDR3 has 13 residues. From germline, CDR1 is KGHSH and CDR2 LQKENI. Material: PBMCs, obtained from a glioma patient whose treatment included an IDH1 peptide vaccine. The chain links TRBV18 to TRBJ1-2, with 7 bases lining up with TRBD1. This clonotype was obtained from a woman in her 40s with glioma. The CDR3: CASSPDRESGYTF. CDR3 sequence (DNA): TGTGCCAGCTCACCAGACAGGGAGAGTGGCTACACCTTC.